This T cell receptor (beta chain) was captured by sequencing in a study of cytomegalovirus exposure and HLA in healthy donors. Across the study: Among around 180 million T cells, an earlier analysis found 117 million unique TCR beta sequences. Broader study findings: Later analysis identified 16,951 TCR beta sequences associated with HLA alleles, using a false discovery rate threshold of 0.05.

Trimming took 4 bases from V and 0 from J; bases not matched to a gene: 7. Germline V gene lookup returns CDR1 SGHRS and CDR2 YFSETQ. The CDR3 loop spans 16 amino acids. In this sample, this clone turned up a few times. Antigen: not known. PCR was performed using 60 Vbeta and 13 Jbeta primers. Libraries were prepared by immunoSEQ multiplex PCR; TCRdb keeps only in-frame clonotypes and omits some of them. The sample yields about 160,000 clones, around 74% seen once. Healthy bone marrow donors formed the donor group. The TCR comes from a female donor in good health and CMV-seronegative. Sample: PBMCs. The rearrangement uses TRBV5-1 and TRBJ2-3; TRBD1 agrees at 8 bases. The CDR3 loop reads CASSVKTGDSTDTQYF. CDR3 DNA sequence: TGCGCCAGCAGCGTGAAGACAGGGGACAGCACAGATACGCAGTATTTT.